Included here is one TCR beta chain sequence, with context. Its antigen is as yet unknown. This specimen belongs to a study of T cells after yellow fever vaccination. Study-wide background: Any fraction with a low cell number was prepared using SMART-Seq v4 Ultra Low Input.

The CDR3 totals 13 residues. CDR1 and CDR2 (germline): SGDLS, YYNGEE. Deletions cut 2 bases from V and 5 bases from J, with 9 bases between. A 5'RACE template-switching step, the method used to make TCR cDNA, added a universal primer site and UMIs. TCRdb fed the 5' RACE reads into MiXCR, producing one record per CDR3 protein. The data hold some 550,000 distinct CDR3 sequences, with approximately 21% observed a single time. Study findings and constraints: Post-booster repertoires again held most primary-vaccination clones (around 95% CD4, approximately 90% CD8). The presence of abundant clonotypes contaminating from the bulk population was possible in FACS-sorted repertoires.

The clonotype was recovered from a young man who received the YFV17D yellow fever vaccine. The chain links TRBV9 to TRBJ2-3, with unresolved D. The material sequenced was PBMCs, taken 15 days after the yellow fever booster vaccination. Here the CDR3 reads CASSVSLKDTQYF. The CDR3 DNA follows: TGTGCCAGCAGCGTCTCCTTAAAAGATACGCAGTATTTT.